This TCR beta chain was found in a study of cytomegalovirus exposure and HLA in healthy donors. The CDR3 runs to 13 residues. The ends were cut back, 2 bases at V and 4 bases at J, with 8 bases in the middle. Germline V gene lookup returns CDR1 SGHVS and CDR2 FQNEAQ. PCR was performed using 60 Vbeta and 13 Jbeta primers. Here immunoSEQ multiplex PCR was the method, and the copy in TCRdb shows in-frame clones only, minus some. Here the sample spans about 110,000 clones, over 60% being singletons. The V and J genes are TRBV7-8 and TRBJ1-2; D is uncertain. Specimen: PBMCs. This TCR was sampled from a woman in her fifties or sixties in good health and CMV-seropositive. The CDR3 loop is CASSLSQSYGYTF. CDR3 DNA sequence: TGTGCCAGCAGCTTATCTCAGTCCTATGGCTACACCTTC. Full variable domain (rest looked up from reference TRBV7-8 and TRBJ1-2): GAGVSQSPRYKVAKRGQDVALRCDPISGHVSLFWYQQALGQGPEFLTYFQNEAQLDKSGLPSDRFFAERPEGSVSTLKIQRTQQEDSAVYLCASSLSQSYGYTFGSGTRLTVV.